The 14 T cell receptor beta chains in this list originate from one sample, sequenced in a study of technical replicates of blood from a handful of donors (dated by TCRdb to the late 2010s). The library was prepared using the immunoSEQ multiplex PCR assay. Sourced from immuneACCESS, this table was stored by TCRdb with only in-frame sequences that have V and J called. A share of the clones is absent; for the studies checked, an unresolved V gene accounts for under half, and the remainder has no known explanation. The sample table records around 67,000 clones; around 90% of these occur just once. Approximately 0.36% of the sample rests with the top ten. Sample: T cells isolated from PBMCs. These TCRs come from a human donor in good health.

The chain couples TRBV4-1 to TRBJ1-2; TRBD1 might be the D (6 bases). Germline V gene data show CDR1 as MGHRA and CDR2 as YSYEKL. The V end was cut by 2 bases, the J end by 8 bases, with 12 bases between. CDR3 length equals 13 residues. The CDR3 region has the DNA TGCGCCAGCAGCCAAAGAACAGGGACCGGCTACACCTTC. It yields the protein CASSQRTGTGYTF.

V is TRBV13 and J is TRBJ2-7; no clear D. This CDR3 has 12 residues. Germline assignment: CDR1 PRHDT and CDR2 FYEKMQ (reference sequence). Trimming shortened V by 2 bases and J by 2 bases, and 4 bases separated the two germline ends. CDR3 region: CASSLSPYEQYF. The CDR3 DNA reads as TGTGCCAGCAGCTTATCTCCCTACGAGCAGTACTTC.

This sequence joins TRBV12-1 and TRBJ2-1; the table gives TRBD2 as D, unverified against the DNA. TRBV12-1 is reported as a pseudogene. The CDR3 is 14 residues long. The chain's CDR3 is CASTPGGRDNEQFF. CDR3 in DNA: TGTGCCAGCACTCCGGGAGGGAGGGACAATGAGCAGTTCTTC.

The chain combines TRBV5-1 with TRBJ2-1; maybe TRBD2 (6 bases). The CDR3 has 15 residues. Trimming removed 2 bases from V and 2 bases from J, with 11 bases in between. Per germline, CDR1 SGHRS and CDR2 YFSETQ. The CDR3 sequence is CASSFDLAPYNEQFF. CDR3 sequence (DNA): TGCGCCAGCAGCTTTGATCTAGCGCCCTACAATGAGCAGTTCTTC.

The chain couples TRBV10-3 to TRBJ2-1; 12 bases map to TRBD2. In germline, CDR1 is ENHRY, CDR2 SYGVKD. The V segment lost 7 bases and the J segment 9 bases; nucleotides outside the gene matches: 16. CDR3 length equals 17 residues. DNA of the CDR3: TGTGCCATCAATCGGGCTAGCGGGGGGGACCCCAGTTTTGAGCAGTTCTTC. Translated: CAINRASGGDPSFEQFF.

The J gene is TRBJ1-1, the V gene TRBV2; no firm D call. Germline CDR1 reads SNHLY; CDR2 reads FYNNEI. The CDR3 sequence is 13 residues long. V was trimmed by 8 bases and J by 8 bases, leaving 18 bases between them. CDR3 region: CASYTPRLSEAFF. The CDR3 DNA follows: TGTGCCAGCTATACACCCCGACTATCCGAAGCTTTCTTT.

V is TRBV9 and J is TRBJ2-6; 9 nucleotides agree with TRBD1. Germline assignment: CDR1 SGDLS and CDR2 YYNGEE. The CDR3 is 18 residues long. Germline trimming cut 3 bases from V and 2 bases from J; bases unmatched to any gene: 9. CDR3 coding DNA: TGTGCCAGCAGCGATTACAGGGGGCGCGAGCCTGGGGCCAACGTCCTGACTTTC. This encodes CASSDYRGREPGANVLTF.

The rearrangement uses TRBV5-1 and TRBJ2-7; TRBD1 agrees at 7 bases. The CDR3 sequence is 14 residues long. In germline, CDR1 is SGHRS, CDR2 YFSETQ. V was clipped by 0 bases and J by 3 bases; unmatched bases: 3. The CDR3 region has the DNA TGCGCCAGCAGCTTGGAGGGACAGTACTACGAGCAGTACTTC. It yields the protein CASSLEGQYYEQYF.

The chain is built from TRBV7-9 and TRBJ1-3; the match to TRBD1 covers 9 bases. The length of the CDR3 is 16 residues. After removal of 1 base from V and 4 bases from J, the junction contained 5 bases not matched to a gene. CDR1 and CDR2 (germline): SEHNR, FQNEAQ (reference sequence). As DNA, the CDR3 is TGTGCCAGCAGCTTAGGGGGACAGGGCATCGGAAACACCATATATTTT. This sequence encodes CASSLGGQGIGNTIYF.

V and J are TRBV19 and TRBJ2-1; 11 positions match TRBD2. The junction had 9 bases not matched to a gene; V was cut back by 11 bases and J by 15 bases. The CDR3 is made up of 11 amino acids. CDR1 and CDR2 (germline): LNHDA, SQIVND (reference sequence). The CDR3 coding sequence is TGTGCCTCGTTACTAGCGGGAGTTCTGTTCTTC. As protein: CASLLAGVLFF.

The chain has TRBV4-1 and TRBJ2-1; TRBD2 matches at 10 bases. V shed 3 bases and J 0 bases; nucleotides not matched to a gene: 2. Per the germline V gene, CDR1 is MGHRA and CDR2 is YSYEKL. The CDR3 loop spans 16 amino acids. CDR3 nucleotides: TGCGCCAGCAGCCAGGTAGCGGGGGGCTCCTACAATGAGCAGTTCTTC. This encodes CASSQVAGGSYNEQFF.

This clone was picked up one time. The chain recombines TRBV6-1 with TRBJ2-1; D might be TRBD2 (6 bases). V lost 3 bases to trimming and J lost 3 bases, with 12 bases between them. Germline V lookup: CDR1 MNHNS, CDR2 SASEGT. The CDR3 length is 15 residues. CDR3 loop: CASSEAGRVYNEQFF. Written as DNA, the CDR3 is TGTGCCAGCAGTGAGGCGGGGCGCGTCTACAATGAGCAGTTCTTC.

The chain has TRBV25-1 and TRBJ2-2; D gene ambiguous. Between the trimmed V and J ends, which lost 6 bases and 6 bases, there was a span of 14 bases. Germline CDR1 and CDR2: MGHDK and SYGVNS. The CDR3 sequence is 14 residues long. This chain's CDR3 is CASRESRRPGELFF. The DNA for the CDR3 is TGTGCCAGCAGGGAGTCCCGCCGACCCGGGGAGCTGTTTTTT.

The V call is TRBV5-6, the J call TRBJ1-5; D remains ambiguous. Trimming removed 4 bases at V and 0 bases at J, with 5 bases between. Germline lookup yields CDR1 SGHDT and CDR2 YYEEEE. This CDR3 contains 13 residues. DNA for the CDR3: TGTGCCAGCAGCCAATCTAGCAATCAGCCCCAGCATTTT. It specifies CASSQSSNQPQHF.